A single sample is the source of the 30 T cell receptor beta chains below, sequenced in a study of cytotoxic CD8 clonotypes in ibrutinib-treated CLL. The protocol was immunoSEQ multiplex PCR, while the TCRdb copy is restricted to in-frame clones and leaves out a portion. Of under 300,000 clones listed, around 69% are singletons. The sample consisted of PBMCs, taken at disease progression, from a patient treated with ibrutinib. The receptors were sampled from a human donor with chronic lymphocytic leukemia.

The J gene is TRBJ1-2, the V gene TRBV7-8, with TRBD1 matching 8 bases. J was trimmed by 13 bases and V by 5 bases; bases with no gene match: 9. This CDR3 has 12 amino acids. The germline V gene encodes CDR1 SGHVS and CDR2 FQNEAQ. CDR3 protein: CASSLQGGPPTF. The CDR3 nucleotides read TGTGCCAGCAGCCTACAGGGGGGGCCCCCCACCTTC.

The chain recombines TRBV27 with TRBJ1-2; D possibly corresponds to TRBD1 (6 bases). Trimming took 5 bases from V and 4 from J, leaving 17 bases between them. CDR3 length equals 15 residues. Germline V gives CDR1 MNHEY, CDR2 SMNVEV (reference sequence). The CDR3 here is CASSPGTPVGYGYTF. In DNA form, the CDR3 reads TGTGCCAGCAGTCCCGGGACACCTGTCGGCTATGGCTACACCTTC.

Written as DNA, the CDR3 is TGTGCCAGCAGCATAAAACAGGGTGCCTTAGACAAACTGTTTTTT. It is translated as CASSIKQGALDKLFF. This chain joins TRBV7-8 and TRBJ1-4, with D possibly matching TRBD1 (6 bases). The CDR3 loop spans 15 amino acids. The germline V and J ends were trimmed by 5 bases and 11 bases, with 21 bases remaining between them. CDR1 SGHVS and CDR2 FQNEAQ come from the germline V gene.

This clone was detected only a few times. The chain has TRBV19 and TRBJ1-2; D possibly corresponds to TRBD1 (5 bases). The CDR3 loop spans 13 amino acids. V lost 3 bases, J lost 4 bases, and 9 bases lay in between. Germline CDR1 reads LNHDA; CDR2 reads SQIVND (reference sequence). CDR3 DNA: TGTGCCAGTAGTATGCAGGGTGGCTATGGCTACACCTTC. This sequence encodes CASSMQGGYGYTF. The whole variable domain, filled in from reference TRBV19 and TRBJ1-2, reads DGGITQSPKYLFRKEGQNVTLSCEQNLNHDAMYWYRQDPGQGLRLIYYSQIVNDFQKGDIAEGYSVSREKKESFPLTVTSAQKNPTAFYLCASSMQGGYGYTFGSGTRLTVV.

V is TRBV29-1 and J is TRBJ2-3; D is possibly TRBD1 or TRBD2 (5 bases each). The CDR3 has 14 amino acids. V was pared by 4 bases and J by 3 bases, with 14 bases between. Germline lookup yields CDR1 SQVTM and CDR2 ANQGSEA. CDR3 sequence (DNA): TGCAGCGTTGGGGCTACGGGGCTGACAGATACGCAGTATTTT. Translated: CSVGATGLTDTQYF.

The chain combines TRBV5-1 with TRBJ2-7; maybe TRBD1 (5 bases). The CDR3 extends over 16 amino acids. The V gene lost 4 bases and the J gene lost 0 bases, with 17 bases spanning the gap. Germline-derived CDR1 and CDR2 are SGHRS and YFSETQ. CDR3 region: CASSPRTGQSSYEQYF. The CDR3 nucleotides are TGCGCCAGCAGCCCCCGAACAGGCCAGAGCTCCTACGAGCAGTACTTC. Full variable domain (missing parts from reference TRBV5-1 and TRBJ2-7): KAGVTQTPRYLIKTRGQQVTLSCSPISGHRSVSWYQQTPGQGLQFLFEYFSETQRNKGNFPGRFSGRQFSNSRSEMNVSTLELGDSALYLCASSPRTGQSSYEQYFGPGTRLTVT.

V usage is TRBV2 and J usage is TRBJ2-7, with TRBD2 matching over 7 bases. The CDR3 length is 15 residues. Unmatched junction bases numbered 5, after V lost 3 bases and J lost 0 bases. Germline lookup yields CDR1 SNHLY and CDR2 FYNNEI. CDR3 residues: CASSDRRGSSYEQYF. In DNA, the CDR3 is TGTGCCAGCAGTGATAGGCGGGGGAGCTCCTACGAGCAGTACTTC.

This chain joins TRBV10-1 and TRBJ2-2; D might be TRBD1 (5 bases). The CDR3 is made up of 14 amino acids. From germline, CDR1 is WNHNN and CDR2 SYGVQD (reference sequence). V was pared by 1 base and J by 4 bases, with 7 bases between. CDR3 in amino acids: CASSEWGGTGELFF. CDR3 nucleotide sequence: TGCGCCAGCAGTGAGTGGGGCGGCACCGGGGAGCTGTTTTTT.

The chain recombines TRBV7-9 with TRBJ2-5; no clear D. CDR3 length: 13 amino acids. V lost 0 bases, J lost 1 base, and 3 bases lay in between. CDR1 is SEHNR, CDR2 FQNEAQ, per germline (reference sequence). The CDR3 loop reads CASSLAPQETQYF. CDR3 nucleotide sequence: TGTGCCAGCAGCTTAGCGCCCCAAGAGACCCAGTACTTC.

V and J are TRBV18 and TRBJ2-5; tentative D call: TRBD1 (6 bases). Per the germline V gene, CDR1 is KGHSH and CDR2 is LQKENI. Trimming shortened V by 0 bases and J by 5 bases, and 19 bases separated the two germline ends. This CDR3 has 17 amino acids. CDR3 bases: TGTGCCAGCTCACCACCAGGCCGGGACCTCCAGGGGGAGACCCAGTACTTC. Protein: CASSPPGRDLQGETQYF.

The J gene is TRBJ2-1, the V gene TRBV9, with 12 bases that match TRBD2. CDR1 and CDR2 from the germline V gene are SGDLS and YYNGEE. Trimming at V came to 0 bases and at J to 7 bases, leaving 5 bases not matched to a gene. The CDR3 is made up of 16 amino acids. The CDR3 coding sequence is TGTGCCAGCAGCGTAGGGGCTAGCGGGAGGGGGAATGAGCAGTTCTTC. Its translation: CASSVGASGRGNEQFF.

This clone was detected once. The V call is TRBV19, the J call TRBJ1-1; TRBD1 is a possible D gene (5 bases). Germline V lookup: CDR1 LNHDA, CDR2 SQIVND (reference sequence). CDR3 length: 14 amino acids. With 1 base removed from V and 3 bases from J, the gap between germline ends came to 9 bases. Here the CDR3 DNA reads TGTGCCAGTAGTATAGCGGGGGAAGACACTGAAGCTTTCTTT. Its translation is CASSIAGEDTEAFF. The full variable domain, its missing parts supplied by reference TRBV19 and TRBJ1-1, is DGGITQSPKYLFRKEGQNVTLSCEQNLNHDAMYWYRQDPGQGLRLIYYSQIVNDFQKGDIAEGYSVSREKKESFPLTVTSAQKNPTAFYLCASSIAGEDTEAFFGQGTRLTVV.

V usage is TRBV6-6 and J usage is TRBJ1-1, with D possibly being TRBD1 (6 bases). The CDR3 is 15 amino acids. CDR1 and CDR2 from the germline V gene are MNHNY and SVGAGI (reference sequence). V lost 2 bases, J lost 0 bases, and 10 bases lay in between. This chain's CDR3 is CASSYLGHLNTEAFF. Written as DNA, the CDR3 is TGTGCCAGCAGTTACCTGGGACACTTGAACACTGAAGCTTTCTTT.

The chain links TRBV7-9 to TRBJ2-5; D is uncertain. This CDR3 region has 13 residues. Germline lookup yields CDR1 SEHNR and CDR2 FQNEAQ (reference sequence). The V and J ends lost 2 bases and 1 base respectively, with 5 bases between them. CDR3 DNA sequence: TGTGCCAGCAGCTTATCTCCCCAAGAGACCCAGTACTTC. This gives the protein CASSLSPQETQYF.

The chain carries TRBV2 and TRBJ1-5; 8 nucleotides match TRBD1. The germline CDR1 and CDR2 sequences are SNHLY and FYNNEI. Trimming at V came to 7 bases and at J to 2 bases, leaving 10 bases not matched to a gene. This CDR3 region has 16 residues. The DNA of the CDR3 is TGTGCCAGCAAATACGACAGGGGTGGGGGCAATCAGCCCCAGCATTTT. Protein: CASKYDRGGGNQPQHF. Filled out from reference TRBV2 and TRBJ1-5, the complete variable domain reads EPEVTQTPSHQVTQMGQEVILRCVPISNHLYFYWYRQILGQKVEFLVSFYNNEISEKSEIFDDQFSVERPDGSNFTLKIRSTKLEDSAMYFCASKYDRGGGNQPQHFGDGTRLSIL.

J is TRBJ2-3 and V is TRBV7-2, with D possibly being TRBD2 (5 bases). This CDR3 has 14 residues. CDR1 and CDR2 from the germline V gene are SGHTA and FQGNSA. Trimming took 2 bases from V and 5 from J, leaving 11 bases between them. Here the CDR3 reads CASSLLAGRDTQYF. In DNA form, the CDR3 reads TGTGCCAGCAGCTTATTGGCGGGCAGAGATACGCAGTATTTT.

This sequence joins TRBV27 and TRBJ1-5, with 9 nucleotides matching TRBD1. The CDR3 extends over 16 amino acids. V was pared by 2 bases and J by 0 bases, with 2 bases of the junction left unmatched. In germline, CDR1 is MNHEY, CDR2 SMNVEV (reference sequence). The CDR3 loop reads CASSLGTGNSNQPQHF. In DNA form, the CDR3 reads TGTGCCAGCAGTTTAGGGACAGGGAATAGCAATCAGCCCCAGCATTTT.

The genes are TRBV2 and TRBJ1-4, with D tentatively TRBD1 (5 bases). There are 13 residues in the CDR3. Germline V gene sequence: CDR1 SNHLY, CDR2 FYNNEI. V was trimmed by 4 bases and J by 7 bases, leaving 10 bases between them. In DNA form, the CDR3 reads TGTGCCAGCAGTGCGGACATGGGTGAAAAACTGTTTTTT. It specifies CASSADMGEKLFF.

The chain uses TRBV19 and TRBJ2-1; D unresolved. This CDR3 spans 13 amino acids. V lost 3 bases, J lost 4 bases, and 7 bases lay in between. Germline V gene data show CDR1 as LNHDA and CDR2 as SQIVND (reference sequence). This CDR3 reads CASSIMGYNEQFF. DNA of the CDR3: TGTGCCAGTAGTATTATGGGGTACAATGAGCAGTTCTTC.

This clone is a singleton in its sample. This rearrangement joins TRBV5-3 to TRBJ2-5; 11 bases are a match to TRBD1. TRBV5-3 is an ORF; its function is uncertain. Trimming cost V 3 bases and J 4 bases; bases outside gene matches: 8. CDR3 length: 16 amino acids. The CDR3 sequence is CARSSSDRGLRETQYF. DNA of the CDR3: TGTGCCAGAAGCTCATCGGACAGGGGGCTAAGAGAGACCCAGTACTTC.

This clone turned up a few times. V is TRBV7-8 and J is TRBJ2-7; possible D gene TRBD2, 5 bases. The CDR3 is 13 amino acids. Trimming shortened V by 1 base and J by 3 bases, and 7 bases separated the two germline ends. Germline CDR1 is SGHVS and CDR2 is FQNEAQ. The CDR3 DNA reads TGTGCCAGCAGCTTAGAACGGGACTACGAGCAGTACTTC. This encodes CASSLERDYEQYF.

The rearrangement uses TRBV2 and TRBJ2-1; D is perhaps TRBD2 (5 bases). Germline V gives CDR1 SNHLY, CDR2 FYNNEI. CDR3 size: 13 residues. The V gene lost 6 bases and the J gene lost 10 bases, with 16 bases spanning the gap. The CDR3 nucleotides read TGTGCCAGCAGGACCCCCTGGTGGGAGGAGCAGTTCTTC. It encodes CASRTPWWEEQFF.

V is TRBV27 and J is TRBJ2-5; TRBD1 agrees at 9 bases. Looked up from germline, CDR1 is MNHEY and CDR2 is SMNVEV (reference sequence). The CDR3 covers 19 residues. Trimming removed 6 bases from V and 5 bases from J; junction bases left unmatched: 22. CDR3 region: CASSNPEGTGCLLTETQYF. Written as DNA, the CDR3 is TGTGCCAGCAGCAACCCGGAGGGGACAGGGTGTTTATTGACGGAGACCCAGTACTTC.

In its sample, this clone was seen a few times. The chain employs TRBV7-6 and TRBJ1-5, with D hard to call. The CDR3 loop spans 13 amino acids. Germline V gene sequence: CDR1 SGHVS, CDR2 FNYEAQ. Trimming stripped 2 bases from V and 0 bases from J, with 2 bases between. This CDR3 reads CASSLNSNQPQHF. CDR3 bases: TGTGCCAGCAGCTTAAATAGCAATCAGCCCCAGCATTTT.

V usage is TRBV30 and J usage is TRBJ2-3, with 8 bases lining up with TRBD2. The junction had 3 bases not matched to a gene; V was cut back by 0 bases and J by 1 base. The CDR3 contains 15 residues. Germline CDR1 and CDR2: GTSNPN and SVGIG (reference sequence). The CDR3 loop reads CAWSVDGGGTDTQYF. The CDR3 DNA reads TGTGCCTGGAGTGTAGACGGGGGGGGCACAGATACGCAGTATTTT.

The CDR3 reads CASSASGWDTIYF. The CDR3 DNA follows: TGTGCCAGCAGCGCCTCGGGGTGGGACACCATATATTTT. V and J are TRBV9 and TRBJ1-3; D is ambiguous. Germline V gives CDR1 SGDLS, CDR2 YYNGEE. The CDR3 runs to 13 residues. Trimming took off 3 bases at V and 8 bases at J, with 12 bases between the two ends.

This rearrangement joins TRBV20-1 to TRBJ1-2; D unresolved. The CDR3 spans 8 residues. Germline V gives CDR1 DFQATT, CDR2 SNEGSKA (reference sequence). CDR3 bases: TGCAGCCTCTATGGCTACACCTTC. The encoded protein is CSLYGYTF.

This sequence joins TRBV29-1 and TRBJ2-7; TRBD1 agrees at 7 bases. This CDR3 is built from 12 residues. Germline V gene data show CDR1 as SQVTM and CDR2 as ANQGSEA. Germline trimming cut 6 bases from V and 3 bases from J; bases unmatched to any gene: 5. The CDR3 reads CSVGGQDYEQYF. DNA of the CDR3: TGCAGCGTCGGTGGACAGGACTACGAGCAGTACTTC.

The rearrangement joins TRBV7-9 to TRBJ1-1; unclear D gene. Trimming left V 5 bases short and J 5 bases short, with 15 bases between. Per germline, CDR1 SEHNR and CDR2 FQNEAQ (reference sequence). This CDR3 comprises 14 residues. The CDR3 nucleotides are TGTGCCAGCAGCCCAATGTGGTTAGCGACTGAAGCTTTCTTT. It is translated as CASSPMWLATEAFF. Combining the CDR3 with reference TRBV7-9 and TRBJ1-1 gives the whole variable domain DTGVSQNPRHKITKRGQNVTFRCDPISEHNRLYWYRQTLGQGPEFLTYFQNEAQLEKSRLLSDRFSAERPKGSFSTLEIQRTEQGDSAMYLCASSPMWLATEAFFGQGTRLTVV.

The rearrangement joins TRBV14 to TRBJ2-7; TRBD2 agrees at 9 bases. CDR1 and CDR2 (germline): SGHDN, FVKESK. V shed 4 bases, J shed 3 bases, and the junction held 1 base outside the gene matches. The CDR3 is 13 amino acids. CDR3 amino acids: CASSLAGVYEQYF. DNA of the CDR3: TGTGCCAGCAGCCTAGCGGGGGTCTACGAGCAGTACTTC.